This TCR beta chain was sequenced for a study of T cells in women clearing cervical HPV infection. Overall study results and limits: TRBV6-7 abundance was lower in cases than controls (roughly 0.12% versus 0.15%).

In germline, CDR1 is LGHDT, CDR2 YNNKEL (reference sequence). V was cut by 4 bases and J by 5 bases, with 14 bases left in between. The CDR3 runs 14 residues. Comments on this clone: Its antigen is unknown. The CDR3 end lies 3 residues beyond the end of the read and is filled in from the germline J gene.

Assay used: immunoSEQ multiplex PCR; TCRdb lists only in-frame clones, some missing. The table for this sample gives some 11,000 clones. The sequence was collected from a woman between 18 and 69 years old with a cervical HPV16 infection that either progressed to CIN3+ or cleared (not recorded which). The sequencing sample was made of blood buffy coat. The gene calls are TRBV3-1 (or the pseudogene TRBV3-2) and TRBJ1-1; maybe TRBD1 (6 bases). Incomplete CDR3 DNA: TGTGCCAGCAGCCGGAACAGGGTAGTGACTGAA. Its translation: CASSRNRVVTE. From start to end, the CDR3 is CASSRNRVVTEAFF.